The source of this T cell receptor beta chain is a study of T-cell memory formation after mild COVID-19. Whole-study context: In these data, TCR clusters were largely donor specific.

CDR3 length: 14 amino acids. The germline V gene has CDR1 MNHNS and CDR2 SASEGT. V lost 1 base and J lost 5, with 12 bases in between. TCRdb fed the 5' RACE reads into MiXCR, producing one record per CDR3 protein. The data contain approximately 440,000 distinct CDR3 sequences, around 18% of them singletons. This clonotype has only a few counts. What it binds is unknown. Study results and caveats: Some responding clones appeared in pre-infection memory, suggesting cross-reactive memory joined.

The sequence was collected from an adult woman who had mild COVID-19 (a few samples of this study predate the infection). Cell type and time point are not known. The sequenced material came from PBMCs or a T cell subset sorted from them (not recorded which). V and J are TRBV6-1 and TRBJ2-7; D is ambiguous. CDR3 sequence reads: CASSEGPIVHEQYF. In DNA form, the CDR3 reads TGTGCCAGCAGTGAAGGTCCAATCGTCCACGAGCAGTACTTC.